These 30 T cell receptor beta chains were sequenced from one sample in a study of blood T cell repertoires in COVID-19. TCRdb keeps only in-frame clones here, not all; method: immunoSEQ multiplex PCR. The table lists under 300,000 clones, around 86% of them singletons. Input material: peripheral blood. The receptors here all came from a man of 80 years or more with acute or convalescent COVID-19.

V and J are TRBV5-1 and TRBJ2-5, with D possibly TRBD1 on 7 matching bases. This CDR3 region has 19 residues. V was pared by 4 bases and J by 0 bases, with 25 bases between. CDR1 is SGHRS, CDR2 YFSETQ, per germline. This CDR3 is CASSRLGGTASKYQETQYF. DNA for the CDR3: TGCGCCAGCAGCCGGTTAGGAGGGACAGCTAGCAAGTACCAAGAGACCCAGTACTTC.

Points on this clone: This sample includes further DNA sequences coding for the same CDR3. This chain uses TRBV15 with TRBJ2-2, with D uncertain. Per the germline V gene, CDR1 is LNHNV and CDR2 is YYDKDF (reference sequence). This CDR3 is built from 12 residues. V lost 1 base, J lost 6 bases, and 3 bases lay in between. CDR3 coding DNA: TGTGCCACCAGCAGAGCCTCCGGGGAGCTGTTTTTT. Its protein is CATSRASGELFF.

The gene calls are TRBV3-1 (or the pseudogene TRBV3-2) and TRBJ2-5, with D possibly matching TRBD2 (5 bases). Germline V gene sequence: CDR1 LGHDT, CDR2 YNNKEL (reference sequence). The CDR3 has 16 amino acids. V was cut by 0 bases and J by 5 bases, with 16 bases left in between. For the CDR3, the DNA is TGTGCCAGCAGCCAAGATCAGAGGGCTGGGATGGAGACCCAGTACTTC. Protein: CASSQDQRAGMETQYF.

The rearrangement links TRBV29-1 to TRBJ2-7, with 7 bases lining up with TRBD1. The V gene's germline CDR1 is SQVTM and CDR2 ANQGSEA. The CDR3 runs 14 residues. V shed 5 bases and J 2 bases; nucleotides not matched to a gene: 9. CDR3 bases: TGCAGCGTTCTAACAGGGGTCAGCACCTACGAGCAGTACTTC. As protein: CSVLTGVSTYEQYF.

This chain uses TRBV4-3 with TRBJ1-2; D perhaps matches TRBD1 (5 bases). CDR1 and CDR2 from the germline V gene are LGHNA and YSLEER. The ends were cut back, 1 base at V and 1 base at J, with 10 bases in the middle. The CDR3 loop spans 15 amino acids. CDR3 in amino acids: CASSQAAGFNYGYTF. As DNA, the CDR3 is TGCGCCAGCAGCCAAGCTGCAGGGTTTAACTATGGCTACACCTTC.

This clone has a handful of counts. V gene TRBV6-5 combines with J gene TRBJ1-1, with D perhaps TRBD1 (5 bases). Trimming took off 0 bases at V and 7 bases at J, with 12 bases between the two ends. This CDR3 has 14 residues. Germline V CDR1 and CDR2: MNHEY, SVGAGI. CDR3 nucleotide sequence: TGTGCCAGCAGTTACTCAAGGGTGCAGGGTGAAGCTTTCTTT. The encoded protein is CASSYSRVQGEAFF.

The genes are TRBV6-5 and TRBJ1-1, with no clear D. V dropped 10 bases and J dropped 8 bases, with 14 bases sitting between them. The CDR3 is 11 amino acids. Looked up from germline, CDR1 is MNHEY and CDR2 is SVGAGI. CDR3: CATQRTGEAFF. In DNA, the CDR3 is TGTGCCACCCAACGGACGGGGGAAGCTTTCTTT.

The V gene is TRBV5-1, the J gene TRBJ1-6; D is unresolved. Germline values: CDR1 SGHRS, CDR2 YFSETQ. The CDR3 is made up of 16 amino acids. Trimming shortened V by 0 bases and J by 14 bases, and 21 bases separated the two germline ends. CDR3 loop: CASSLARTAYPETLHF. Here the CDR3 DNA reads TGCGCCAGCAGCTTGGCCAGAACAGCCTACCCAGAGACCCTCCACTTT.

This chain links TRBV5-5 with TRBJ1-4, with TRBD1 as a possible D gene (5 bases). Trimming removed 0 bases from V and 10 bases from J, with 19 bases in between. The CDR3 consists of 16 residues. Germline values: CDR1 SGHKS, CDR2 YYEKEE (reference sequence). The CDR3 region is CASSLALGQANGKLFF. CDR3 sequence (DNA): TGTGCCAGCAGCTTGGCCTTGGGGCAGGCAAACGGAAAACTGTTTTTT. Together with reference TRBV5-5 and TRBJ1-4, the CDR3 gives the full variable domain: DAGVTQSPTHLIKTRGQQVTLRCSPISGHKSVSWYQQVLGQGPQFIFQYYEKEERGRGNFPDRFSARQFPNYSSELNVNALLLGDSALYLCASSLALGQANGKLFFGSGTQLSVL.

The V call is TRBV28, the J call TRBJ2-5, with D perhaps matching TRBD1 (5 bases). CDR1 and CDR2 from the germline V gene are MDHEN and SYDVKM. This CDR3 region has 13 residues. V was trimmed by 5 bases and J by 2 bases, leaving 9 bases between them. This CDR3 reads CASSPGQQETQYF. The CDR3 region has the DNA TGTGCCAGCAGTCCAGGACAACAAGAGACCCAGTACTTC.

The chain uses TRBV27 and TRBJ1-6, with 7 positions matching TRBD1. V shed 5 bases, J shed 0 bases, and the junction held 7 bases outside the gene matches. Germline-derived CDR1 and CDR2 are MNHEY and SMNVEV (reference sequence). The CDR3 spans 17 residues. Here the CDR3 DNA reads TGTGCCAGCAGTCCCAGCCCAGGGGGCTCCTATAATTCACCCCTCCACTTT. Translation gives CASSPSPGGSYNSPLHF.

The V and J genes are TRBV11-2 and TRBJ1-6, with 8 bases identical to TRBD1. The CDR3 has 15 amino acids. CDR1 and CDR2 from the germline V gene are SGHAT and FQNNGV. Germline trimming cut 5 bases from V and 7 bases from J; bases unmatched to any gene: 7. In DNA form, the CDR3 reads TGTGCCAGCAGCCTACCGGGACAGGCAAATTCACCCCTCCACTTT. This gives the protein CASSLPGQANSPLHF.

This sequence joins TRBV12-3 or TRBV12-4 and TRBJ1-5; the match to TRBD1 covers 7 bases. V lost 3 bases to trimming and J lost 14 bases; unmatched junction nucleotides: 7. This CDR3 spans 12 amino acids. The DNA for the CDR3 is TGTGCCAGCAGTTTCGGCGGGCAGGGGGAGCATTTT. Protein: CASSFGGQGEHF.

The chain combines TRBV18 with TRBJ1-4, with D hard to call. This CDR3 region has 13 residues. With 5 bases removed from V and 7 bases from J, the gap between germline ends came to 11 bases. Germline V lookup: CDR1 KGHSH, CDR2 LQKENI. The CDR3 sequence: CASSTTRSEKLFF. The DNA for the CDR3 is TGTGCCAGCTCAACGACAAGGTCTGAAAAACTGTTTTTT.

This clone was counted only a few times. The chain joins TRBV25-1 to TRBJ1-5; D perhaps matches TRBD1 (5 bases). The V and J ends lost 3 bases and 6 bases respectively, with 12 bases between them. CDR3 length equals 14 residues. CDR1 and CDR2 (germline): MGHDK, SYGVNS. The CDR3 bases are TGTGCCAGCAGTGAGGGCCCGGGGGGTCAGCCCCAGCATTTT. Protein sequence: CASSEGPGGQPQHF.

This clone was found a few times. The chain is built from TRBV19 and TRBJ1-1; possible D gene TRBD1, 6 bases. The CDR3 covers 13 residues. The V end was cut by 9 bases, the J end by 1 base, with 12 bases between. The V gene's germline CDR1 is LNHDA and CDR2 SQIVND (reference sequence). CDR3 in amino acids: CASKPGQNTEAFF. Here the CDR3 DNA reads TGTGCCAGCAAACCGGGACAGAACACTGAAGCTTTCTTT.

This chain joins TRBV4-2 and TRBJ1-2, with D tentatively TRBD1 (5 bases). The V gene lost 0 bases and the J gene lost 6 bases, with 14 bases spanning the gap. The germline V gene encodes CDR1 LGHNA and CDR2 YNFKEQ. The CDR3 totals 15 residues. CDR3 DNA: TGTGCCAGCAGCCAAGACGCAGGGAGGAGCGATGGCTACACCTTC. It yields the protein CASSQDAGRSDGYTF.

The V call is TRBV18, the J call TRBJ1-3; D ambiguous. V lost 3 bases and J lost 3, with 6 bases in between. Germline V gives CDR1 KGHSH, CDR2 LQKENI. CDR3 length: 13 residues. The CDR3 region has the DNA TGTGCCAGCTCACCGTCAAATGGAAACACCATATATTTT. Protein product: CASSPSNGNTIYF.

The CDR3 reads CASSRDTTPGELFF. The CDR3 DNA follows: TGTGCCAGTAGTCGGGACACAACACCCGGGGAGCTGTTTTTT. The chain joins TRBV19 to TRBJ2-2; possibly TRBD1 for D (6 bases). In germline, CDR1 is LNHDA, CDR2 SQIVND (reference sequence). V was cut by 5 bases and J by 6 bases, with 13 bases left in between. The CDR3 contains 14 residues.

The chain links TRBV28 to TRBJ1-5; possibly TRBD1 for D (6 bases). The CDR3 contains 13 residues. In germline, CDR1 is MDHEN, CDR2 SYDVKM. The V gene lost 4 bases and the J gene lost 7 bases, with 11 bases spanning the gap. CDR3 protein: CASSSTGYQPQHF. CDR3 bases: TGTGCCAGCAGTTCAACAGGGTACCAGCCCCAGCATTTT. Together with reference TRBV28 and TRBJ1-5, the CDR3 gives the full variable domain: DVKVTQSSRYLVKRTGEKVFLECVQDMDHENMFWYRQDPGLGLRLIYFSYDVKMKEKGDIPEGYSVSREKKERFSLILESASTNQTSMYLCASSSTGYQPQHFGDGTRLSIL.

In nucleotides, the CDR3 is TGTGCCAGCAGCCGGACTAGCGGGAGCGCAGATACGCAGTATTTT. This gives the protein CASSRTSGSADTQYF. The V and J genes are TRBV7-9 and TRBJ2-3, with TRBD2 matching 13 bases. The germline CDR1 and CDR2 sequences are SEHNR and FQNEAQ (reference sequence). J lost 4 bases, V lost 5 bases, and 3 bases had no gene match. CDR3 size: 15 residues.

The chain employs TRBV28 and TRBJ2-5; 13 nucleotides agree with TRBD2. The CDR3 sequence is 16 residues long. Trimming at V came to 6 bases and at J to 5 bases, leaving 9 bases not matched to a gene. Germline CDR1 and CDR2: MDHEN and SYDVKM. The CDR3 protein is CASRETSGRPGETQYF. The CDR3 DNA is TGTGCCAGCAGAGAGACTAGCGGGAGGCCGGGGGAGACCCAGTACTTC.

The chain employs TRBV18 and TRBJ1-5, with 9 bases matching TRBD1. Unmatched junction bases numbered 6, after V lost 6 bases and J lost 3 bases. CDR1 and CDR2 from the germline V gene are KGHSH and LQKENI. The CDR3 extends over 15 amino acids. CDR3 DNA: TGTGCCAGCTCTCCGACAGGGGGTTCCAATCAGCCCCAGCATTTT. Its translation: CASSPTGGSNQPQHF.

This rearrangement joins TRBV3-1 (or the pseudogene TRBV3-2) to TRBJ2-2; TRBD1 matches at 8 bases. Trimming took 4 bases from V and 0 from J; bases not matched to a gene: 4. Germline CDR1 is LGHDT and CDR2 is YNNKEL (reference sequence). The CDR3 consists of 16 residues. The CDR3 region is CASSRGQGANTGELFF. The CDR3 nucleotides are TGTGCCAGCAGCCGAGGACAGGGCGCGAACACCGGGGAGCTGTTTTTT.

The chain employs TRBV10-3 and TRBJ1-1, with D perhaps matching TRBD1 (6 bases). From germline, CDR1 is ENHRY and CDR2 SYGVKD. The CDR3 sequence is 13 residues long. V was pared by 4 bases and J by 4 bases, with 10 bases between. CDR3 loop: CAISGTVGTEAFF. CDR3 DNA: TGTGCCATCAGTGGGACAGTGGGCACTGAAGCTTTCTTT.

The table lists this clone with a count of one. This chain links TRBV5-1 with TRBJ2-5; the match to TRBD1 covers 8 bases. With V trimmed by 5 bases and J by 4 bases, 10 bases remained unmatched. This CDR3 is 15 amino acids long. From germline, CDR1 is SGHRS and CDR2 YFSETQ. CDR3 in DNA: TGCGCCAGCAGAGACGGGCAGGGGGCCGGAGAGACCCAGTACTTC. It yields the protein CASRDGQGAGETQYF.

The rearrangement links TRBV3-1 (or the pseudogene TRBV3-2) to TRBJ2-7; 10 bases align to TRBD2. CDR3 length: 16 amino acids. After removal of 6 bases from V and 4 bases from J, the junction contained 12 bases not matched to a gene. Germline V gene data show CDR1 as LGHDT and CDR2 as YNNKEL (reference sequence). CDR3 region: CASSPRAGGSFYEQYF. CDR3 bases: TGTGCCAGCAGTCCCAGAGCGGGAGGGAGCTTTTACGAGCAGTACTTC.

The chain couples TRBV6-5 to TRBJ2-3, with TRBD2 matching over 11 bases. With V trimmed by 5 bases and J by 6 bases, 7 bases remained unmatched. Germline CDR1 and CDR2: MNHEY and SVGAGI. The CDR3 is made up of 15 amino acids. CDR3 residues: CASSIAGGAPDTQYF. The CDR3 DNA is TGTGCCAGCAGTATAGCGGGGGGGGCTCCGGATACGCAGTATTTT.

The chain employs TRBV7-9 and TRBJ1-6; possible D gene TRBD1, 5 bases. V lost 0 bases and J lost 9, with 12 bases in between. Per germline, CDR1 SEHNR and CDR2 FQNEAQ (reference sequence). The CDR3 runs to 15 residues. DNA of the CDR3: TGTGCCAGCAGCTTAGCGACCGGGGGAGTTTCACCCCTCCACTTT. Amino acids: CASSLATGGVSPLHF.

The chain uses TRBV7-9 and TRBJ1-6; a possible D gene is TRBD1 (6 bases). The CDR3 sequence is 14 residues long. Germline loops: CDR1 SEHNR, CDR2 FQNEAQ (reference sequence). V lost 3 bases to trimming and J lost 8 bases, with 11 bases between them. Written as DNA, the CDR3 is TGTGCCAGCAGCTTCGGCCAGGGGTATTCACCCCTCCACTTT. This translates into CASSFGQGYSPLHF. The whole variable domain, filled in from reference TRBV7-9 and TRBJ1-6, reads DTGVSQNPRHKITKRGQNVTFRCDPISEHNRLYWYRQTLGQGPEFLTYFQNEAQLEKSRLLSDRFSAERPKGSFSTLEIQRTEQGDSAMYLCASSFGQGYSPLHFGNGTRLTVT.